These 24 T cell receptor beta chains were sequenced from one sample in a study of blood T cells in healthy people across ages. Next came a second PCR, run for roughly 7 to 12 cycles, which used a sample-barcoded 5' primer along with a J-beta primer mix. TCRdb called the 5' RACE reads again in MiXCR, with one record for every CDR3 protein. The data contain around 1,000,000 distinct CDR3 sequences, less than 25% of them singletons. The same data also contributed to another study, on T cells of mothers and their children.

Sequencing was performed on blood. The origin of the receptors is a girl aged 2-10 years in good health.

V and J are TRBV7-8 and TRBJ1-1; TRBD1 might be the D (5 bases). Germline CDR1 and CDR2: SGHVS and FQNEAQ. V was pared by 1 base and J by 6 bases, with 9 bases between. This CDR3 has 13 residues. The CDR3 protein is CASSLGGPSEAFF. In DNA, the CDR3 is TGTGCCAGCAGCTTAGGGGGACCCTCTGAAGCTTTCTTT.

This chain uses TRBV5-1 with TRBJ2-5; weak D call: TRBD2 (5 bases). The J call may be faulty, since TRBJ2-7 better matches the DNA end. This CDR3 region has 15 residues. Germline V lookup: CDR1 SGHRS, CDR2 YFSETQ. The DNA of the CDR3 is TGCGCCAGCAGCGACATTAGCGCTAGCTCCTACGAGCAGTACTTC. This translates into CASSDISASSYEQYF.

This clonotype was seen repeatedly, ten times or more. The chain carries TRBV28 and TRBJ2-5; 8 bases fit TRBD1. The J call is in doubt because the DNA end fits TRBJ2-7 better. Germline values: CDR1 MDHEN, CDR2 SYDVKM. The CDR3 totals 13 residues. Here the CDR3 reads CASSLRTGREQYF. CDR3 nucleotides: TGTGCCAGCAGTCTTAGGACAGGGCGCGAGCAGTACTTC.

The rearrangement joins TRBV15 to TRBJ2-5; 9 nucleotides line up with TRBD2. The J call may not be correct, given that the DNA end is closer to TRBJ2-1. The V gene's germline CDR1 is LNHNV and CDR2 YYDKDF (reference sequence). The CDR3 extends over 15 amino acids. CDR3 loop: CATSRVAGDFPEQFF. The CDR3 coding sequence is TGTGCCACCAGCAGAGTAGCGGGAGATTTCCCTGAGCAGTTCTTC.

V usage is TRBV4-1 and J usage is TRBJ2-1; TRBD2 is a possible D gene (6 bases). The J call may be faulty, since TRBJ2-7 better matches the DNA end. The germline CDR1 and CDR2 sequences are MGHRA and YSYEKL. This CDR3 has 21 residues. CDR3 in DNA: TGCGCCAGCAGCCAAGAAGAACCCGAAATGGGACTTACTCCCTCCCCCTACGAGCAGTACTTC. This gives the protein CASSQEEPEMGLTPSPYEQYF.

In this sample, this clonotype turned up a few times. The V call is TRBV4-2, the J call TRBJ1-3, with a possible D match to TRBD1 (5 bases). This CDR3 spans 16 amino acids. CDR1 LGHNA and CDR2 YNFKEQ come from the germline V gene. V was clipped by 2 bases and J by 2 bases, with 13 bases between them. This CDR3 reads CASSQLDRDPGNTIYF. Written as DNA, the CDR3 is TGTGCCAGCAGCCAACTTGACCGGGACCCTGGAAACACCATATATTTT.

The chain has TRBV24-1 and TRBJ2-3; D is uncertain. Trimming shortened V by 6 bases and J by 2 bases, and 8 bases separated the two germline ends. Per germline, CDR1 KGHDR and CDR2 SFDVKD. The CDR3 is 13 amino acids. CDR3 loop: CATSQEFTDTQYF. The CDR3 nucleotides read TGTGCCACCAGTCAGGAATTCACAGATACGCAGTATTTT.

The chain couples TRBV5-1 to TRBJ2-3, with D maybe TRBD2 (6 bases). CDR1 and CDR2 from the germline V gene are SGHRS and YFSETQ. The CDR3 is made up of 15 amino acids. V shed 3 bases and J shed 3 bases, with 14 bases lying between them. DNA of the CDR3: TGCGCCAGCAGCTCCCGCGGGACGAGGACAGATACGCAGTATTTT. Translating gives CASSSRGTRTDTQYF.

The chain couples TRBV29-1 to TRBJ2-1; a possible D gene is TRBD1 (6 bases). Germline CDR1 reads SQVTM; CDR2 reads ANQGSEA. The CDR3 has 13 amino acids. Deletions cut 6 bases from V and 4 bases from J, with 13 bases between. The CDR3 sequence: CSVTGQSYNEQFF. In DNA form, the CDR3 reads TGCAGCGTCACGGGACAATCTTACAATGAGCAGTTCTTC.

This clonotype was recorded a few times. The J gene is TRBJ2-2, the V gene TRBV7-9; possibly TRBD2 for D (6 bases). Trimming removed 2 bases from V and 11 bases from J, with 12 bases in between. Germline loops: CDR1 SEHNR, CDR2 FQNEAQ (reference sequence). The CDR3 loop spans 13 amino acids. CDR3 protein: CASSLIAEVELFF. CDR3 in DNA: TGTGCCAGCAGCTTAATAGCGGAGGTCGAGCTGTTTTTT.

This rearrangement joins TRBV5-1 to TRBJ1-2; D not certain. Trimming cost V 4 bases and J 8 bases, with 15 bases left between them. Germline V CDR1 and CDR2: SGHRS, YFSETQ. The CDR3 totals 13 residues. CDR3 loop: CASSLDEVRGYTF. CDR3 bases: TGCGCCAGCAGCCTCGATGAAGTGCGGGGCTACACCTTC.

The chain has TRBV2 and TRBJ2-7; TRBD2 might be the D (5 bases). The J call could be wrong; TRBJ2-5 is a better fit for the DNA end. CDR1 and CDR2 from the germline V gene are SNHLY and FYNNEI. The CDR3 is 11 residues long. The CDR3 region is CAIAKEETQYF. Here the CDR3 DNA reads TGTGCCATAGCGAAAGAAGAGACCCAGTACTTC.

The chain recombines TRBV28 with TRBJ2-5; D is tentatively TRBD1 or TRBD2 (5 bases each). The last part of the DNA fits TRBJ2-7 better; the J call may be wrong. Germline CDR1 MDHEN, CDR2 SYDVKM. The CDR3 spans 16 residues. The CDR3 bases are TGTGCCAGCAGCCCGTTCATAGTGGGGGTTACCTACGAGCAGTACTTC. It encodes CASSPFIVGVTYEQYF.

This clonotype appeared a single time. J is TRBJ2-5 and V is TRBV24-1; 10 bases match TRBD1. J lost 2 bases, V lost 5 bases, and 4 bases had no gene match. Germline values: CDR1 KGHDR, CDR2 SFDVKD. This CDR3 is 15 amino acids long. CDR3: CATSAPGQGQETQYF. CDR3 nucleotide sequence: TGTGCCACCAGTGCTCCGGGACAGGGGCAAGAGACCCAGTACTTC.

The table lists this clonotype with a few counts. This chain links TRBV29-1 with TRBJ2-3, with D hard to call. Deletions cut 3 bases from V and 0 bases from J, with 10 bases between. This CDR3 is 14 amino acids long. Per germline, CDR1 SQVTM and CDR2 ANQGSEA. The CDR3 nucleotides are TGCAGCGTTGACGGGCTTGGGAGCACAGATACGCAGTATTTT. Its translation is CSVDGLGSTDTQYF.

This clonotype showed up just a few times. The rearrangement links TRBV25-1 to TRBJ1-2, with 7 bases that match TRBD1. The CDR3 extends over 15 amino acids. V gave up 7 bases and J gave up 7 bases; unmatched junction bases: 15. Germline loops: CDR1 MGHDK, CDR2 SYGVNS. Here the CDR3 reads CASTSGTELSAGYTF. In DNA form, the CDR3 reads TGTGCCAGCACCTCCGGGACAGAACTTTCTGCTGGCTACACCTTC.

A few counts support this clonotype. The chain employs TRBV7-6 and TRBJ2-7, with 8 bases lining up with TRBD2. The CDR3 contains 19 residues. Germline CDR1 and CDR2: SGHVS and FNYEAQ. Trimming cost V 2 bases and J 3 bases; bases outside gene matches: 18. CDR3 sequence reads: CASSLSPPWSLAENYEQYF. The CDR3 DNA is TGTGCCAGCAGCTTATCTCCCCCGTGGTCACTAGCGGAGAACTACGAGCAGTACTTC.

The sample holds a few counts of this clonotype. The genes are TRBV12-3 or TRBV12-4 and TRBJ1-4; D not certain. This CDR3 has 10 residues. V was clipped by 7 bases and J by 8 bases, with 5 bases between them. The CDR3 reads CASMQEKLFF. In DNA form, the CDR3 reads TGTGCCAGCATGCAGGAAAAACTGTTTTTT.

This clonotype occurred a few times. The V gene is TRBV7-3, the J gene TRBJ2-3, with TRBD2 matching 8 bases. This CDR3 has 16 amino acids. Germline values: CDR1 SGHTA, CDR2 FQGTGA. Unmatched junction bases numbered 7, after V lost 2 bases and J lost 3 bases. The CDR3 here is CASSLLGAGATDTQYF. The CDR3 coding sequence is TGTGCCAGCAGCTTATTAGGAGCGGGAGCGACAGATACGCAGTATTTT.

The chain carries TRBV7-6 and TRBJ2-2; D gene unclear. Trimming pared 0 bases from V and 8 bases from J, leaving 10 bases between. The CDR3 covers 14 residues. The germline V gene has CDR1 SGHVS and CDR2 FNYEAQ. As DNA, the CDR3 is TGTGCCAGCAGCTTAGCCCCCGAGACTGGGGAGCTGTTTTTT. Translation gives CASSLAPETGELFF.

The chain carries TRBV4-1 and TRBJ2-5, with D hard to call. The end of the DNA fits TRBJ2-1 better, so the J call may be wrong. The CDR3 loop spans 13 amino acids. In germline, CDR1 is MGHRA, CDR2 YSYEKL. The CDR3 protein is CASSQDYGNEQFF. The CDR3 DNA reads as TGCGCCAGCAGCCAAGATTACGGCAATGAGCAGTTCTTC.

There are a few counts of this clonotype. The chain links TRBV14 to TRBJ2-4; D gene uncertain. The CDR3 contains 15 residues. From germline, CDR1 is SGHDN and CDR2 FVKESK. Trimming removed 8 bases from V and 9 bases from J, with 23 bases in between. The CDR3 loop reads CASLDTSDPLGIQYF. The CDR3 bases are TGTGCCAGCTTAGATACCTCGGACCCCTTGGGCATTCAGTACTTC.

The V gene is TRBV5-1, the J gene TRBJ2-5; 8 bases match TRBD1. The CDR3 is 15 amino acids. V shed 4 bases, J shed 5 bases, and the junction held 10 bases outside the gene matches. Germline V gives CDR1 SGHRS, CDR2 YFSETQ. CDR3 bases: TGCGCCAGCAGCCTACGGACAGGGAAAGGGGAGACCCAGTACTTC. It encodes CASSLRTGKGETQYF.

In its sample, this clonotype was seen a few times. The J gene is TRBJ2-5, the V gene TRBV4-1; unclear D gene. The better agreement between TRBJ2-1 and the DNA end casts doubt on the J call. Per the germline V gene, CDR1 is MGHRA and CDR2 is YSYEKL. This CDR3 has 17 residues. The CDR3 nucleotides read TGCGCCAGCAGCCAGGACCAGACCGCCCACGTTCGAAATGAGCAGTTCTTC. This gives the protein CASSQDQTAHVRNEQFF.